The T cell receptor beta chain described here comes from a study of cytomegalovirus exposure and HLA in healthy donors. Primers for the PCR totalled 60 Vbeta and 13 Jbeta. Clones were sequenced by immunoSEQ multiplex PCR, and TCRdb holds only the in-frame ones, with some missing. The sample carries 140,000 or so clones, more than 60% recorded once. This CDR3 comprises 17 residues. The V gene end was trimmed by 6 bases and the J gene end by 0 bases; junction bases not matched to a gene: 4. Germline V gene sequence: CDR1 SNHLY, CDR2 FYNNEI. The sequencing input was PBMCs. This clonotype was obtained from a woman in her sixties or seventies in good health and CMV-seronegative. The chain uses TRBV2 and TRBJ2-4, with 14 bases lining up with TRBD2. The CDR3 here is CASSGLAGGLAKNIQYF. The DNA of the CDR3 is TGTGCCAGCAGCGGACTAGCGGGGGGACTAGCCAAAAACATTCAGTACTTC.